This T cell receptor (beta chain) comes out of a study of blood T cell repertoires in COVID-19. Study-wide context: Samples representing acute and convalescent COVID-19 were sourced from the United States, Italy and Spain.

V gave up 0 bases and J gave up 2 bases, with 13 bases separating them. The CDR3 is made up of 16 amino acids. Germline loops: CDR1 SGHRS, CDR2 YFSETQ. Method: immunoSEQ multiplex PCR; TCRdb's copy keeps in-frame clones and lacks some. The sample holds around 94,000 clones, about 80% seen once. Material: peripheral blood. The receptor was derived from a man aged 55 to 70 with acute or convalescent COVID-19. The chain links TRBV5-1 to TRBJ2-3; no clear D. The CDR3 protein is CASSLALSQFTDTQYF. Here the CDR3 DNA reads TGCGCCAGCAGCTTGGCACTAAGCCAATTCACAGATACGCAGTATTTT. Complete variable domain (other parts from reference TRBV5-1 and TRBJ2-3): KAGVTQTPRYLIKTRGQQVTLSCSPISGHRSVSWYQQTPGQGLQFLFEYFSETQRNKGNFPGRFSGRQFSNSRSEMNVSTLELGDSALYLCASSLALSQFTDTQYFGPGTRLTVL.